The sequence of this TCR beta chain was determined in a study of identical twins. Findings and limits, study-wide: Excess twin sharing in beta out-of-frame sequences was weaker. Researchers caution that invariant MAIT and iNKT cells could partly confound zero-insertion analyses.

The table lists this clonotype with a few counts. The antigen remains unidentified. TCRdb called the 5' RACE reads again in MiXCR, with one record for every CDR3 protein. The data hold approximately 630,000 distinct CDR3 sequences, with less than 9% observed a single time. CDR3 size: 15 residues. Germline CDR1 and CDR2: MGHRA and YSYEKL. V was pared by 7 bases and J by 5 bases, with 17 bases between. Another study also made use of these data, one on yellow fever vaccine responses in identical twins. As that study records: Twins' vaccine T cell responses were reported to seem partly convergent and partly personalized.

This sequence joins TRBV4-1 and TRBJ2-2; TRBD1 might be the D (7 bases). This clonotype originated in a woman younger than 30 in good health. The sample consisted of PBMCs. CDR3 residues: CASTIDRAGTGELFF. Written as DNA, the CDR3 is TGCGCCAGCACCATTGACAGGGCGGGGACCGGGGAGCTGTTTTTT.